The 31 T cell receptor beta chains in this list originate from one sample, sequenced in a study of blood T cell repertoires in COVID-19. Repertoires were generated with immunoSEQ multiplex PCR, while TCRdb's copy carries only in-frame clones and drops some. The sample lists 110,000 to 150,000 clones; approximately 84% were seen once. Sequencing was done on a sample of peripheral blood. The receptors derive from a human donor in a cohort sampled during active COVID-19.

The rearrangement links TRBV9 to TRBJ2-1, with 8 nucleotides matching TRBD1. The CDR3 has 17 residues. The trim removed 4 bases at V and 3 bases at J, leaving 12 bases unmatched. CDR1 is SGDLS, CDR2 YYNGEE, per germline. CDR3 residues: CASSPRPQGAIYNEQFF. The CDR3 coding sequence is TGTGCCAGCAGCCCCAGACCTCAGGGGGCGATCTACAATGAGCAGTTCTTC.

V usage is TRBV10-2 and J usage is TRBJ2-7; D might be TRBD1 (6 bases). Germline V gene sequence: CDR1 WSHSY, CDR2 SAAADI. The CDR3 has 15 residues. V was clipped by 4 bases and J by 6 bases, with 19 bases between them. CDR3 DNA: TGCGCCAGCAGTGTCCAACAGGGTTTAGGTGGCGAGCAGTACTTC. It encodes CASSVQQGLGGEQYF.

This clone has just a few counts. The chain employs TRBV7-3 and TRBJ2-3, with 11 positions matching TRBD2. CDR1 and CDR2 from the germline V gene are SGHTA and FQGTGA. The CDR3 totals 15 residues. V shed 5 bases, J shed 3 bases, and the junction held 4 bases outside the gene matches. The CDR3, as DNA: TGTGCCAGCAGCCCTAGCGGGGGGAAGACAGATACGCAGTATTTT. It translates to CASSPSGGKTDTQYF. The whole variable domain, filled in from reference TRBV7-3 and TRBJ2-3, reads GAGVSQTPSNKVTEKGKYVELRCDPISGHTALYWYRQSLGQGPEFLIYFQGTGAADDSGLPNDRFFAVRPEGSVSTLKIQRTERGDSAVYLCASSPSGGKTDTQYFGPGTRLTVL.

The chain carries TRBV11-3 and TRBJ2-3; D gene ambiguous. V was pared by 5 bases and J by 1 base, with 7 bases between. Germline CDR1 SGHNT, CDR2 YENEEA. There are 13 residues in the CDR3. The CDR3 here is CASSPRGTDTQYF. The CDR3 DNA follows: TGTGCCAGCAGCCCCCGAGGCACAGATACGCAGTATTTT.

The chain uses TRBV4-2 and TRBJ1-3; D remains unclear. Germline V gene data show CDR1 as LGHNA and CDR2 as YNFKEQ. With 1 base removed from V and 6 bases from J, the gap between germline ends came to 13 bases. The CDR3 totals 15 residues. CDR3 bases: TGTGCCAGCAGCCAAGGGTGGGCTCTCGTAAACACCATATATTTT. This encodes CASSQGWALVNTIYF.

This chain uses TRBV5-1 with TRBJ2-5; the match to TRBD2 covers 9 bases. J gave up 9 bases and V 0 bases, and 9 bases lay outside the gene matches. The CDR3 runs to 15 residues. CDR1 SGHRS and CDR2 YFSETQ come from the germline V gene. The CDR3: CASSLDLAGRESQYF. DNA for the CDR3: TGCGCCAGCAGCTTGGATCTAGCGGGAAGAGAATCCCAGTACTTC.

V is TRBV6-5 and J is TRBJ2-5, with 8 nucleotides matching TRBD1. This CDR3 comprises 11 residues. Germline CDR1 reads MNHEY; CDR2 reads SVGAGI. The ends lost 8 bases at V and 5 bases at J; junction bases unmatched: 1. The CDR3 DNA reads as TGTGCCAGCGCAGGGGGCGAGACCCAGTACTTC. The encoded protein is CASAGGETQYF.

The V call is TRBV11-2, the J call TRBJ1-4; 10 bases agree with TRBD1. The V segment lost 7 bases and the J segment 8 bases; nucleotides outside the gene matches: 4. From germline, CDR1 is SGHAT and CDR2 FQNNGV. The length of the CDR3 is 13 residues. CDR3 amino acids: CASNDRGREKLFF. CDR3 DNA sequence: TGTGCCAGCAACGACAGGGGGCGAGAAAAACTGTTTTTT.

The CDR3 nucleotides are TGTGCCAGCAGCTTAAACCAGTTCACTGAAGCTTTCTTT. Translated, it gives CASSLNQFTEAFF. V usage is TRBV11-3 and J usage is TRBJ1-1; D unresolved. CDR1 and CDR2 (germline): SGHNT, YENEEA. This CDR3 comprises 13 residues. The V gene lost 2 bases and the J gene lost 4 bases, with 8 bases spanning the gap.

The chain links TRBV18 to TRBJ2-7; a weak D match, TRBD2 (5 bases). Germline CDR1 KGHSH, CDR2 LQKENI. This CDR3 has 14 amino acids. The V end lost 4 bases, the J end lost 7 bases, and 17 bases lay between the germline ends. CDR3 loop: CASSRSERAREQYF. CDR3 in DNA: TGTGCCAGCTCACGCTCCGAGAGGGCCCGGGAGCAGTACTTC.

V usage is TRBV27 and J usage is TRBJ1-5; tentative D call: TRBD1 (6 bases). Germline V gene lookup returns CDR1 MNHEY and CDR2 SMNVEV (reference sequence). Trimming pared 5 bases from V and 0 bases from J, leaving 14 bases between. There are 16 residues in the CDR3. As DNA, the CDR3 is TGTGCCAGCAGTCCAGACAGGAGATATAGCAATCAGCCCCAGCATTTT. Protein product: CASSPDRRYSNQPQHF.

The rearrangement links TRBV28 to TRBJ2-5, with D perhaps matching TRBD2 (6 bases). Trimming left V 7 bases short and J 5 bases short, with 14 bases between. Germline lookup yields CDR1 MDHEN and CDR2 SYDVKM. CDR3 length: 13 amino acids. In DNA form, the CDR3 reads TGTGCCAGCACTCTGGCGGGGAAGGAGACCCAGTACTTC. This translates into CASTLAGKETQYF.

The chain has TRBV5-1 and TRBJ1-4; 7 bases align to TRBD1. This CDR3 comprises 14 residues. Germline V gene lookup returns CDR1 SGHRS and CDR2 YFSETQ. V was pared by 5 bases and J by 8 bases, with 9 bases of the junction left unmatched. CDR3 amino acids: CASRPWDRGEKLFF. CDR3 in DNA: TGCGCCAGCAGGCCCTGGGACAGAGGGGAAAAACTGTTTTTT.

This clone was found a few times. This sequence joins TRBV7-2 and TRBJ2-7; 9 nucleotides match TRBD2. The junction had 9 bases not matched to a gene; V was cut back by 2 bases and J by 4 bases. Germline values: CDR1 SGHTA, CDR2 FQGNSA. This CDR3 contains 16 residues. CDR3 coding DNA: TGTGCCAGCAGCTTATATGCCGTGACTAGCGGTTACGAGCAGTACTTC. Its translation is CASSLYAVTSGYEQYF.

The chain joins TRBV3-1 (or the pseudogene TRBV3-2) to TRBJ1-5; D remains unclear. The V gene lost 1 base and the J gene lost 10 bases, with 14 bases spanning the gap. The CDR3 is 14 amino acids. Looked up from germline, CDR1 is LGHDT and CDR2 is YNNKEL (reference sequence). Written as DNA, the CDR3 is TGTGCCAGCAGCCAAGGGCCCCAGAGACAACCCCAGCATTTT. It specifies CASSQGPQRQPQHF.

CDR3 sequence reads: CASSQVGTTSYNEQFF. The CDR3 DNA sequence: TGTGCCAGCAGCCAAGTAGGGACTACTTCCTACAATGAGCAGTTCTTC. This chain connects TRBV4-2 to TRBJ2-1; 7 bases fit TRBD2. This CDR3 spans 16 amino acids. Germline V lookup: CDR1 LGHNA, CDR2 YNFKEQ. Trimming at V came to 1 base and at J to 1 base, leaving 4 bases not matched to a gene.

The chain couples TRBV3-1 (or the pseudogene TRBV3-2) to TRBJ1-1; the match to TRBD1 covers 7 bases. CDR3 length equals 15 residues. V lost 0 bases, J lost 1 base, and 2 bases stayed unmatched. Germline-derived CDR1 and CDR2 are LGHDT and YNNKEL (reference sequence). The CDR3 DNA is TGTGCCAGCAGCCAAGAGGGACAGAGGAACACTGAAGCTTTCTTT. Its translation is CASSQEGQRNTEAFF.

The genes are TRBV7-9 and TRBJ2-5; 7 bases align to TRBD1. CDR3 size: 13 residues. V lost 5 bases to trimming and J lost 7 bases; unmatched junction nucleotides: 7. CDR1 SEHNR and CDR2 FQNEAQ come from the germline V gene (reference sequence). The CDR3 loop is CASSQTGMATQYF. The CDR3 nucleotides are TGTGCCAGCAGCCAGACAGGGATGGCGACCCAGTACTTC.

This chain connects TRBV12-3 or TRBV12-4 to TRBJ1-1; D remains unclear. The germline V and J ends were trimmed by 8 bases and 4 bases, with 14 bases remaining between them. This CDR3 has 13 amino acids. CDR3 amino acids: CASGGRRTTEAFF. The CDR3 DNA reads TGTGCCAGCGGAGGCAGGAGGACCACTGAAGCTTTCTTT.

The chain employs TRBV15 and TRBJ2-7, with TRBD1 matching 7 bases. Looked up from germline, CDR1 is LNHNV and CDR2 is YYDKDF (reference sequence). The CDR3 contains 14 residues. The V and J ends lost 0 bases and 13 bases, in that order; junction bases with no gene match: 12. The CDR3 here is CATSREGRRTGVYF. The CDR3 coding sequence is TGTGCCACCAGCAGAGAAGGGCGCAGGACAGGAGTATACTTC.

The chain is built from TRBV10-1 and TRBJ2-2; TRBD1 aligns across 8 bases. Germline V CDR1 and CDR2: WNHNN, SYGVQD (reference sequence). V lost 8 bases to trimming and J lost 6 bases; unmatched junction nucleotides: 2. The CDR3 is 12 amino acids. CDR3 in DNA: TGCGCCAGCGGGACAGGTTCCGGGGAGCTGTTTTTT. It yields the protein CASGTGSGELFF.

The chain has TRBV4-1 and TRBJ2-3, with D perhaps TRBD1 (9 bases). The germline V gene encodes CDR1 MGHRA and CDR2 YSYEKL. The CDR3 runs to 16 residues. Trimming took 6 bases from V and 7 from J, leaving 23 bases between them. CDR3 amino acids: CASRRQGGLDSHTQYF. The DNA for the CDR3 is TGCGCCAGCAGGCGACAGGGGGGACTAGATTCCCATACGCAGTATTTT.

The chain couples TRBV5-5 to TRBJ2-7, with 9 bases identical to TRBD2. Germline CDR1 reads SGHKS; CDR2 reads YYEKEE (reference sequence). CDR3 length: 16 amino acids. The junction had 8 bases not matched to a gene; V was cut back by 4 bases and J by 0 bases. Written as DNA, the CDR3 is TGTGCCAGCAGCCGATTGACTAGCGGACTCTCCTACGAGCAGTACTTC. Translation: CASSRLTSGLSYEQYF.

This clone was seen a few times. This sequence joins TRBV10-3 and TRBJ1-1; D may be TRBD1 (5 bases). Trimming stripped 3 bases from V and 5 bases from J, with 16 bases between. The CDR3 loop spans 15 amino acids. In germline, CDR1 is ENHRY, CDR2 SYGVKD. For the CDR3, the DNA is TGTGCCATCAGTGATTCAGCAGGCAAGGGGACTGAAGCTTTCTTT. Its protein is CAISDSAGKGTEAFF.

This clone was observed once. V gene TRBV27 combines with J gene TRBJ2-5, with 11 nucleotides matching TRBD1. The CDR3 is made up of 13 amino acids. V lost 6 bases and J lost 5; bases outside the gene matches: 2. CDR1 is MNHEY, CDR2 SMNVEV, per germline (reference sequence). The CDR3 protein is CASSWDRGETQYF. The CDR3 DNA reads TGTGCCAGCAGCTGGGACAGGGGGGAGACCCAGTACTTC.

The rearrangement links TRBV7-9 to TRBJ2-3; possible D gene TRBD2, 5 bases. Trimming took 0 bases from V and 1 from J, leaving 5 bases between them. CDR1 SEHNR and CDR2 FQNEAQ come from the germline V gene (reference sequence). CDR3 length: 14 amino acids. The CDR3: CASSLAGGTDTQYF. As DNA, the CDR3 is TGTGCCAGCAGCTTAGCCGGGGGCACAGATACGCAGTATTTT.

Here the CDR3 reads CASSQGTGQAQFF. The CDR3 DNA reads TGCGCCAGCAGCCAGGGGACAGGGCAGGCGCAGTTCTTC. V is TRBV4-1 and J is TRBJ2-1; TRBD1 aligns across 9 bases. CDR3 size: 13 residues. V was clipped by 3 bases and J by 12 bases; unmatched bases: 6. Germline V gives CDR1 MGHRA, CDR2 YSYEKL.

J is TRBJ1-6 and V is TRBV7-2; D ambiguous. Deletions cut 5 bases from V and 6 bases from J, with 8 bases between. Per germline, CDR1 SGHTA and CDR2 FQGNSA. There are 13 residues in the CDR3. The chain's CDR3 is CASSPEGNSPLHF. CDR3 coding DNA: TGTGCCAGCAGCCCAGAGGGTAATTCACCCCTCCACTTT.

This chain joins TRBV7-9 and TRBJ1-5; 8 nucleotides match TRBD1. The V segment lost 4 bases and the J segment 2 bases; nucleotides outside the gene matches: 4. The CDR3 sequence is 15 residues long. The germline CDR1 and CDR2 sequences are SEHNR and FQNEAQ (reference sequence). The CDR3 reads CASSSAGGGNQPQHF. CDR3 DNA sequence: TGTGCCAGCAGCTCCGCAGGGGGCGGCAATCAGCCCCAGCATTTT.

The chain combines TRBV4-1 with TRBJ2-4, with 10 bases lining up with TRBD1. The trim removed 2 bases at V and 5 bases at J, leaving 12 bases unmatched. The germline CDR1 and CDR2 sequences are MGHRA and YSYEKL. The CDR3 is made up of 18 amino acids. The CDR3 nucleotides read TGCGCCAGCAGCCAACGATACAAGGACAGGGGGATCCAAAACATTCAGTACTTC. As protein: CASSQRYKDRGIQNIQYF.

CDR3 bases: TGTGCCAGTAGTATAGATCCCAAGGGGGTCGGGAAAAATCAGCCCCAGCATTTT. This translates into CASSIDPKGVGKNQPQHF. V and J are TRBV19 and TRBJ1-5, with D perhaps TRBD1 (6 bases). V lost 0 bases and J 4 bases, leaving 19 bases between the germline ends. Germline loops: CDR1 LNHDA, CDR2 SQIVND (reference sequence). There are 18 residues in the CDR3.